The 2 T cell receptor beta chains below were found in one sample sequenced in a study of T cell responses to AZD1222 COVID-19 vaccine. Libraries were prepared by immunoSEQ multiplex PCR; TCRdb keeps only in-frame clonotypes and omits some of them. The data show 100,000 to 140,000 clones, with about nine tenths seen just once and 8.5% to 10% held by the top ten. Sequenced material: peripheral blood, taken 28 days after the second AZD1222 dose. Source of these receptors: an adult who received the AZD1222 COVID-19 vaccine.

The V call is TRBV2, the J call TRBJ1-1; D is unclear. Deletions cut 6 bases from V and 4 bases from J, with 12 bases between. Per the germline V gene, CDR1 is SNHLY and CDR2 is FYNNEI. This CDR3 contains 13 residues. CDR3 in amino acids: CASSSDQGTEAFF. As DNA, the CDR3 is TGTGCCAGCAGCTCAGACCAAGGCACTGAAGCTTTCTTT. Full variable domain (outside the CDR3, taken from reference TRBV2 and TRBJ1-1): EPEVTQTPSHQVTQMGQEVILRCVPISNHLYFYWYRQILGQKVEFLVSFYNNEISEKSEIFDDQFSVERPDGSNFTLKIRSTKLEDSAMYFCASSSDQGTEAFFGQGTRLTVV.

The rearrangement uses TRBV4-1 and TRBJ2-2; D remains unclear. CDR1 and CDR2 (germline): MGHRA, YSYEKL. The CDR3 has 18 residues. The V end was cut by 2 bases, the J end by 3 bases, with 19 bases between. CDR3 sequence reads: CASSQKPRAEVYTGELFF. The CDR3 nucleotides read TGCGCCAGCAGCCAAAAGCCCCGGGCTGAGGTTTACACCGGGGAGCTGTTTTTT.